This entry lists 32 T cell receptor beta chains sequenced from one sample in a study of technical replicates of blood from several donors. This table comes from immunoSEQ multiplex PCR, and its TCRdb copy is limited to in-frame clones, with some not included. The sample contains roughly 93,000 clones, almost 96% of which appear only once. The sequencing sample was made of T cells isolated from PBMCs. The receptors were sampled from a human donor in good health.

The gene calls are TRBV18 and TRBJ1-1, with D possibly being TRBD1 (5 bases). Per the germline V gene, CDR1 is KGHSH and CDR2 is LQKENI. V lost 2 bases to trimming and J lost 1 base, with 8 bases between them. The CDR3 totals 14 residues. DNA for the CDR3: TGTGCCAGCTCACCAACCAGGGAGAACACTGAAGCTTTCTTT. Residues: CASSPTRENTEAFF.

The genes are TRBV15 and TRBJ2-5; 9 nucleotides align to TRBD1. CDR3 length: 19 residues. CDR1 is LNHNV and CDR2 is YYDKDF in the germline V gene (reference sequence). J lost 2 bases, V lost 1 base, and 14 bases had no gene match. In DNA, the CDR3 is TGTGCCACCAGCAGAGCCCCGGCACAGGGGGCGTCCCATCAAGAGACCCAGTACTTC. Protein product: CATSRAPAQGASHQETQYF. The full variable domain, its missing parts supplied by reference TRBV15 and TRBJ2-5, is DAMVIQNPRYQVTQFGKPVTLSCSQTLNHNVMYWYQQKSSQAPKLLFHYYDKDFNNEADTPDNFQSRRPNTSFCFLDIRSPGLGDTAMYLCATSRAPAQGASHQETQYFGPGTRLLVL.

The V and J genes are TRBV29-1 and TRBJ2-6; weak D call: TRBD2 (6 bases). The CDR3 is made up of 16 amino acids. V gave up 3 bases and J gave up 0 bases, with 12 bases separating them. Germline V gene data show CDR1 as SQVTM and CDR2 as ANQGSEA. This CDR3 is CSVEWEETSGANVLTF. CDR3 DNA: TGCAGCGTTGAGTGGGAGGAAACCTCTGGGGCCAACGTCCTGACTTTC.

This clone was detected only once. The J gene is TRBJ2-7, the V gene TRBV5-1, with TRBD1 matching over 7 bases. Germline V gives CDR1 SGHRS, CDR2 YFSETQ. Losses at the gene ends were 3 bases for V and 3 bases for J; bases not matched to a gene: 9. The CDR3 runs 15 residues. The CDR3 bases are TGCGCCAGCAGCTCTACGGGACAGATCTTCTACGAGCAGTACTTC. Protein sequence: CASSSTGQIFYEQYF.

The chain carries TRBV30 and TRBJ2-1; TRBD2 agrees at 11 bases. Germline V lookup: CDR1 GTSNPN, CDR2 SVGIG (reference sequence). CDR3 length: 16 amino acids. J gave up 4 bases and V 4 bases, and 9 bases lay outside the gene matches. The CDR3 DNA follows: TGTGCCTGGATCCCCTCCGCTAGCGGGGGGTACAATGAGCAGTTCTTC. This sequence encodes CAWIPSASGGYNEQFF.

The chain carries TRBV7-7 and TRBJ2-5; tentatively, D is TRBD1 (6 bases). V was trimmed by 4 bases and J by 5 bases, leaving 14 bases between them. Germline assignment: CDR1 SSHAT and CDR2 FNYEAQ (reference sequence). The CDR3 covers 14 residues. The CDR3, as DNA: TGTGCCAGCAGCTCCCCAGGGGCCGGGGAGACCCAGTACTTC. Protein product: CASSSPGAGETQYF.

The chain recombines TRBV6-1 with TRBJ2-7, with D possibly TRBD1 on 5 matching bases. The CDR3 runs 15 residues. Trimming took 1 base from V and 2 from J, leaving 12 bases between them. Germline V lookup: CDR1 MNHNS, CDR2 SASEGT. As DNA, the CDR3 is TGTGCCAGCAGTGAAGGGCAGGGCCCGGCCTACGAGCAGTACTTC. It specifies CASSEGQGPAYEQYF.

The rearrangement joins TRBV28 to TRBJ2-1, with 13 bases fitting TRBD2. Trimming took 3 bases from V and 2 from J; bases not matched to a gene: 10. CDR3 length: 19 amino acids. Per germline, CDR1 MDHEN and CDR2 SYDVKM. The CDR3 DNA is TGTGCCAGCAGTTTTCCCCTACGGACTAGCGGGAGCCCCTACAATGAGCAGTTCTTC. This translates into CASSFPLRTSGSPYNEQFF.

This chain links TRBV5-1 with TRBJ2-2, with TRBD1 matching over 7 bases. Germline trimming cut 4 bases from V and 2 bases from J; bases unmatched to any gene: 11. The CDR3 totals 17 residues. Germline CDR1 is SGHRS and CDR2 is YFSETQ. In DNA form, the CDR3 reads TGCGCCAGCAGCCTCCAAGGGGGCAGCGGCAACACCGGGGAGCTGTTTTTT. This encodes CASSLQGGSGNTGELFF.

Remarks on this clone: The junction and the germline gene differ at one end; a read error may be behind it. The chain couples TRBV19 to TRBJ2-1, with 8 positions matching TRBD1. The CDR3 length is 12 residues. Germline V CDR1 and CDR2: LNHDA, SQIVND (reference sequence). This CDR3 is CASSLDRGEQFF. In nucleotides, the CDR3 is TGTGCCAGTAGTCTAGACAGGGGTGAGCAGTTCTTC.

CDR3 loop: CASSAGLAGSTDTQYF. CDR3 in DNA: TGTGCCAGCAGCGCGGGACTAGCGGGTAGCACAGATACGCAGTATTTT. The chain combines TRBV5-4 with TRBJ2-3; the match to TRBD2 covers 12 bases. With V trimmed by 4 bases and J by 0 bases, 3 bases remained unmatched. The length of the CDR3 is 16 residues. Per germline, CDR1 SGHNT and CDR2 YYREEE (reference sequence). Variable domain in full (rest from reference TRBV5-4 and TRBJ2-3): ETGVTQSPTHLIKTRGQQVTLRCSSQSGHNTVSWYQQALGQGPQFIFQYYREEENGRGNFPPRFSGLQFPNYSSELNVNALELDDSALYLCASSAGLAGSTDTQYFGPGTRLTVL.

As to this clone: This specimen includes other DNA sequences encoding the same CDR3. The rearrangement links TRBV19 to TRBJ1-5; D not certain. The CDR3 is made up of 13 amino acids. Germline V CDR1 and CDR2: LNHDA, SQIVND (reference sequence). Trimming removed 5 bases from V and 0 bases from J, with 5 bases in between. CDR3 in DNA: TGTGCCAGTAGTCCTTATAGCAATCAGCCCCAGCATTTT. This encodes CASSPYSNQPQHF.

As DNA, the CDR3 is TGTGCCAGCAGCTTAGCGTTGGACAGGAGGGCTTTCTTT. Its protein product is CASSLALDRRAFF. The V call is TRBV7-9, the J call TRBJ1-1, with 7 bases lining up with TRBD1. With 0 bases clipped from V and 11 bases from J, the junction kept 6 bases outside the gene matches. The CDR3 is 13 residues long. The germline CDR1 and CDR2 sequences are SEHNR and FQNEAQ (reference sequence). The variable domain in full, with the rest retrieved from reference TRBV7-9 and TRBJ1-1, is DTGVSQNPRHKITKRGQNVTFRCDPISEHNRLYWYRQTLGQGPEFLTYFQNEAQLEKSRLLSDRFSAERPKGSFSTLEIQRTEQGDSAMYLCASSLALDRRAFFGQGTRLTVV.

The chain links TRBV6-6 to TRBJ1-5, with D maybe TRBD1 (6 bases). Trimming shortened V by 6 bases and J by 5 bases, and 20 bases separated the two germline ends. Per germline, CDR1 MNHNY and CDR2 SVGAGI (reference sequence). CDR3 length equals 16 residues. This CDR3 reads CASSHRPGAWHQPQHF. CDR3 sequence (DNA): TGTGCCAGCAGCCACCGTCCAGGGGCTTGGCATCAGCCCCAGCATTTT.

The chain recombines TRBV25-1 with TRBJ1-6; 7 bases agree with TRBD1. CDR3 length: 15 amino acids. Trimming cost V 6 bases and J 4 bases; bases outside gene matches: 6. CDR1 MGHDK and CDR2 SYGVNS come from the germline V gene. CDR3 DNA: TGTGCCAGCAGGACAGGGATCGCATATAATTCACCCCTCCACTTT. Amino acid sequence: CASRTGIAYNSPLHF.

The chain couples TRBV27 to TRBJ2-1; no reliable D call. V was pared by 4 bases and J by 8 bases, with 15 bases between. The CDR3 has 14 residues. Per the germline V gene, CDR1 is MNHEY and CDR2 is SMNVEV (reference sequence). In nucleotides, the CDR3 is TGTGCCAGCAGTTACCGGCCTGAACGGGATGAGCAGTTCTTC. It yields the protein CASSYRPERDEQFF.

The count of this clone is one. The V gene is TRBV28, the J gene TRBJ1-1; TRBD1 matches 8 bases. This CDR3 region has 18 residues. V shed 5 bases, J shed 7 bases, and the junction held 21 bases outside the gene matches. CDR1 and CDR2 (germline): MDHEN, SYDVKM. The CDR3 region is CASSETGTGPRPLGEAFF. CDR3 nucleotides: TGTGCCAGCAGTGAAACGGGGACAGGCCCTCGTCCTTTGGGTGAAGCTTTCTTT. Variable domain in full (rest from reference TRBV28 and TRBJ1-1): DVKVTQSSRYLVKRTGEKVFLECVQDMDHENMFWYRQDPGLGLRLIYFSYDVKMKEKGDIPEGYSVSREKKERFSLILESASTNQTSMYLCASSETGTGPRPLGEAFFGQGTRLTVV.

V usage is TRBV6-1 and J usage is TRBJ2-7, with a possible D match to TRBD2 (5 bases). V lost 4 bases to trimming and J lost 3 bases, with 10 bases between them. The CDR3 spans 13 residues. Germline CDR1 and CDR2: MNHNS and SASEGT. For the CDR3, the DNA is TGTGCCAGCAGTGCTCCCGGGGACTACGAGCAGTACTTC. Translation: CASSAPGDYEQYF.

This clone was counted only a few times. This chain joins TRBV6-5 and TRBJ1-1; D not certain. From germline, CDR1 is MNHEY and CDR2 SVGAGI. Trimming pared 3 bases from V and 5 bases from J, leaving 10 bases between. This CDR3 is built from 13 residues. CDR3 DNA: TGTGCCAGCAGTTATCTGGAGAGGACTGAAGCTTTCTTT. This encodes CASSYLERTEAFF.

This clone was observed once. J is TRBJ1-4 and V is TRBV5-4; D may be TRBD1 (5 bases). Trimming took 4 bases from V and 7 from J, leaving 23 bases between them. The CDR3 sequence is 17 residues long. CDR1 is SGHNT and CDR2 is YYREEE in the germline V gene (reference sequence). The CDR3 protein is CASSPASMSGNGEKLFF. The CDR3 region has the DNA TGTGCCAGCAGCCCAGCGTCGATGTCAGGGAATGGTGAAAAACTGTTTTTT.

The J gene is TRBJ1-5, the V gene TRBV4-1, with 7 positions matching TRBD1. CDR1 is MGHRA and CDR2 is YSYEKL in the germline V gene. The V gene end was trimmed by 5 bases and the J gene end by 7 bases; junction bases not matched to a gene: 14. The CDR3 spans 16 residues. In nucleotides, the CDR3 is TGCGCCAGCAGCTCCCAACAGGGGTCTAGGGGGCAGCCCCAGCATTTT. This codes for CASSSQQGSRGQPQHF.

The rearrangement uses TRBV29-1 and TRBJ2-7, with 9 positions matching TRBD1. With 7 bases clipped from V and 5 bases from J, the junction kept 15 bases outside the gene matches. The germline V gene encodes CDR1 SQVTM and CDR2 ANQGSEA. CDR3 length equals 15 residues. CDR3 coding DNA: TGCAGCGCCGGGACCGTTGGGACAGGGTTACACGAGCAGTACTTC. Translated: CSAGTVGTGLHEQYF.

The chain joins TRBV13 to TRBJ1-4; D uncertain. CDR3 length: 15 amino acids. Trimming took 5 bases from V and 0 from J, leaving 10 bases between them. Per the germline V gene, CDR1 is PRHDT and CDR2 is FYEKMQ (reference sequence). In DNA, the CDR3 is TGTGCCAGCAGCCCCAGGCAGACAACTAATGAAAAACTGTTTTTT. It translates to CASSPRQTTNEKLFF. Complete variable domain (other parts from reference TRBV13 and TRBJ1-4): AAGVIQSPRHLIKEKRETATLKCYPIPRHDTVYWYQQGPGQDPQFLISFYEKMQSDKGSIPDRFSAQQFSDYHSELNMSSLELGDSALYFCASSPRQTTNEKLFFGSGTQLSVL.

The chain recombines TRBV7-8 with TRBJ1-4; 10 nucleotides align to TRBD1. From germline, CDR1 is SGHVS and CDR2 FQNEAQ. V shed 5 bases, J shed 7 bases, and the junction held 7 bases outside the gene matches. CDR3 length: 15 amino acids. The CDR3 coding sequence is TGTGCCAGCAGCGGGAGGACAGGGGGTTTTGAAAAACTGTTTTTT. Protein: CASSGRTGGFEKLFF. The whole variable domain, remainder taken from reference TRBV7-8 and TRBJ1-4, is GAGVSQSPRYKVAKRGQDVALRCDPISGHVSLFWYQQALGQGPEFLTYFQNEAQLDKSGLPSDRFFAERPEGSVSTLKIQRTQQEDSAVYLCASSGRTGGFEKLFFGSGTQLSVL.

The J gene is TRBJ2-1, the V gene TRBV6-5; possible D gene TRBD1, 5 bases. This CDR3 is built from 14 residues. The V gene lost 0 bases and the J gene lost 5 bases, with 8 bases spanning the gap. CDR1 and CDR2 (germline): MNHEY, SVGAGI. CDR3 in amino acids: CASSYSGQNNEQFF. For the CDR3, the DNA is TGTGCCAGCAGTTACTCCGGACAAAACAATGAGCAGTTCTTC.

J is TRBJ2-5 and V is TRBV9; 13 nucleotides align to TRBD2. CDR3 length equals 16 residues. J gave up 7 bases and V 4 bases, and 10 bases lay outside the gene matches. Germline CDR1 reads SGDLS; CDR2 reads YYNGEE. The CDR3 sequence is CASSTGTSGAWVTQYF. The CDR3 nucleotides are TGTGCCAGCAGCACTGGGACTAGCGGGGCCTGGGTGACCCAGTACTTC.

This chain connects TRBV29-1 to TRBJ1-1; 9 bases are shared with TRBD1. Per germline, CDR1 SQVTM and CDR2 ANQGSEA. Germline trimming cut 8 bases from V and 4 bases from J; bases unmatched to any gene: 5. This CDR3 is 12 amino acids long. CDR3 sequence: CSTNRGPTEAFF. The CDR3 coding sequence is TGCAGCACAAACAGGGGGCCCACTGAAGCTTTCTTT.

This chain links TRBV9 with TRBJ1-5; 9 bases line up with TRBD1. The CDR3 length is 17 residues. V was pared by 4 bases and J by 0 bases, with 8 bases of the junction left unmatched. In germline, CDR1 is SGDLS, CDR2 YYNGEE. As DNA, the CDR3 is TGTGCCAGCAGCCCGGGACAGGGCGTGGATAGCAATCAGCCCCAGCATTTT. Translated: CASSPGQGVDSNQPQHF.

V and J are TRBV7-9 and TRBJ2-5; 7 bases align to TRBD1. The germline gives CDR1 SEHNR, CDR2 FQNEAQ (reference sequence). V was clipped by 1 base and J by 2 bases; unmatched bases: 4. CDR3 length: 15 residues. The CDR3 is CASSLVGTAQETQYF. The CDR3 DNA reads TGTGCCAGCAGCTTAGTGGGGACAGCTCAAGAGACCCAGTACTTC.

The gene calls are TRBV5-5 and TRBJ2-7, with D possibly being TRBD1 (6 bases). This CDR3 spans 14 amino acids. The germline V and J ends were trimmed by 0 bases and 2 bases, with 9 bases remaining between them. The germline V gene encodes CDR1 SGHKS and CDR2 YYEKEE (reference sequence). Here the CDR3 DNA reads TGTGCCAGCAGCTTGGGTCCAGGGGCCTACGAGCAGTACTTC. Protein: CASSLGPGAYEQYF.

This clone appeared a single time. J is TRBJ2-6 and V is TRBV5-8, with 10 positions matching TRBD1. CDR1 is SGHTS and CDR2 is YDEGEE in the germline V gene. CDR3 size: 16 residues. The V gene end was trimmed by 4 bases and the J gene end by 3 bases; junction bases not matched to a gene: 4. The CDR3 here is CASSPTGGYGANVLTF. The CDR3 DNA sequence: TGTGCCAGCAGCCCGACAGGGGGCTATGGGGCCAACGTCCTGACTTTC.

The chain is built from TRBV7-9 and TRBJ1-2; 7 bases agree with TRBD1. J lost 10 bases, V lost 5 bases, and 7 bases had no gene match. The CDR3 is made up of 12 amino acids. CDR1 SEHNR and CDR2 FQNEAQ come from the germline V gene (reference sequence). In nucleotides, the CDR3 is TGTGCCAGCAGCCTAAAAACAGGGGACTACACCTTC. Protein sequence: CASSLKTGDYTF.